A selection of T cell receptor beta chains follows, all from one sample in a study of cytomegalovirus exposure and HLA in healthy donors. Method: immunoSEQ multiplex PCR; TCRdb's copy keeps in-frame clones and lacks some. The sample carries 95,000 to 150,000 clones, around 65% recorded once. The sample taken for sequencing was PBMCs. The receptors here all came from a man aged 18 to 29 in good health and CMV-seronegative. CDR3s include the opening cysteine and the closing phenylalanine or tryptophan. D genes are given only for firm matches. Clone size is given for some rows only: seen once, a few or many times, or a class if the clone is expanded.

>.|TRBJ2-1|.|TRBV25-1
TGTGCCAGCAGTGCGGCACAGATCTACAATGAGCAGTTCTTC
CASSAAQIYNEQFF
>.|TRBJ2-5|.|TRBV7-2
TGTGCCAGCAGTCCGGCAGGGGAAGGGATCCAGTACTTC
CASSPAGEGIQYF
>.|TRBJ2-7|.|TRBV5-6
TGTGCCAGCAGCTTATTCGGCAGAGGCGAGCAGTACTTC
CASSLFGRGEQYF
>TRBD2|TRBJ2-1|.|TRBV4-1
TGCGCCAGCAGCCAAACACCGGGACTATCTTACAATGAGCAGTTCTTC
CASSQTPGLSYNEQFF
>TRBD1|TRBJ2-7|.|TRBV6-6
TGTGCCAGCAGTGGTGGACAGGGAGCGGACGAGCAGTACTTC
CASSGGQGADEQYF
>.|TRBJ1-5|.|TRBV4-2
TGTGCCAGCAGCCAACAGGGTTCTAATCAGCCCCAGCATTTT
CASSQQGSNQPQHF
>TRBD2|TRBJ2-3|.|TRBV7-8
TGTGCCGCAACTAGCGGGATTGCTGATACGCAGTATTTT
CAATSGIADTQYF
>TRBD1|TRBJ1-1|.|TRBV29-1
TGCAGCTTCCGGACAGGCACGGCAGGGACTGAAGCTTTCTTT
CSFRTGTAGTEAFF
>.|TRBJ2-7|.|TRBV28
TGTGCCAGCAGTTTGCCTACTCTAACCTACGAGCAGTACTTC
CASSLPTLTYEQYF
>TRBD2|TRBJ2-3|.|TRBV4-2
TGTGCCAGCAGCCAAGAGATCGAGCGGGAGGGAAGGGATACGCAGTATTTT
CASSQEIEREGRDTQYF
>.|TRBJ2-7|.|TRBV19
TGTGCCAGTAGTATAAGAGGGCCGGGCGAGCAGTACTTC
CASSIRGPGEQYF
>.|TRBJ1-1|.|TRBV7-8
TGTGCCAGCAGCCCCGCCCGGGGGGACACTGAAGCTTTCTTT
CASSPARGDTEAFF
>TRBD1|TRBJ2-3|.|TRBV5-1
TGCGCCAGCAGGGAAAAGGGACAGCCATTGACAGATACGCAGTATTTT
CASREKGQPLTDTQYF
>TRBD2|TRBJ2-1|once|TRBV28
TGTGCCAGCAGTTCACCTGCTTCATGGGGGACTAGCGGGAGTGATGAGCAGTTCTTC
CASSSPASWGTSGSDEQFF
>.|TRBJ1-1|.|TRBV9
TGTGCCAGCAGCCCCTCGGGTGGAACAGGGAGAACTGAAGCTTTCTTT
CASSPSGGTGRTEAFF
>TRBD1|TRBJ2-7|.|TRBV29-1
TGCAGCGTTGACGGGACAGGGGGGGACTACGAGCAGTACTTC
CSVDGTGGDYEQYF
>TRBD1|TRBJ2-2|.|TRBV14
TGTGCCAGCAGCCAAGATCCCGTCAGGGGGCTGAACACCGGGGAGCTGTTTTTT
CASSQDPVRGLNTGELFF
>TRBD2|TRBJ2-5|.|TRBV28
TGTGCCAGCAGTAATATACTAGCGGGGGCAGGGGAGACCCAGTACTTC
CASSNILAGAGETQYF
>TRBD2|TRBJ2-1|.|TRBV19
TGTGCCAGTAGTAGAAGACTAGCGGGGCTAAATGAGCAGTTCTTC
CASSRRLAGLNEQFF
>TRBD2|TRBJ2-2|few|TRBV11-3
TGTGCCAGCAGCTTAGCGGGAGGGCTTTCCGGGGAGCTGTTTTTT
CASSLAGGLSGELFF
>.|TRBJ1-1|.|TRBV29-1
TGCAGCGTGGTCACAGTTAAGAACACTGAAGCTTTCTTT
CSVVTVKNTEAFF
>.|TRBJ2-7|.|TRBV7-2
TGTGCCAGCAGCCCCAACTACGAGCAGTACTTC
CASSPNYEQYF
>TRBD1|TRBJ2-1|.|TRBV2
TGTGCCAGCAGGACGGGACAGGGAGACCAGCGGAGCCCCCCCTGCATCTCCTACAATGAGCAGTTCTTC
CASRTGQGDQRSPPCISYNEQFF
>.|TRBJ2-7|.|TRBV5-1
TGCGCCAGCAGCTTGGGGGTCCCGGGGGAGCAGTACTTC
CASSLGVPGEQYF
>.|TRBJ2-5|.|TRBV25-1
TGTGCCAGCAGTGAACAGGGTCTGGAGACCCAGTACTTC
CASSEQGLETQYF
>TRBD1|TRBJ2-7|.|TRBV7-8
TGTGCCAGCAGCCCCTCCCCGGACAGGGACTACGAGCAGTACTTC
CASSPSPDRDYEQYF
>.|TRBJ2-7|.|TRBV6-5
TGTGCCAGCAGTAGGGGCCGTTCCTACGAGCAGTACTTC
CASSRGRSYEQYF
>TRBD2|TRBJ2-1|once|TRBV5-1
TGCGCCAGCACGTACGGCGGGGGTTACAATGAGCAGTTCTTC
CASTYGGGYNEQFF
>TRBD1|TRBJ2-6|few|TRBV5-1
TGCGCCAGCAGCGGGAGACAGGGGGGTGGGGCCAACGTCCTGACTTTC
CASSGRQGGGANVLTF
>TRBD1|TRBJ2-4|.|TRBV15
TGTGCCACCAGACCGAACAGGGGGCGCGACATTCAGTACTTC
CATRPNRGRDIQYF
>.|TRBJ2-1|.|TRBV27
TGTGCCAGCAGTCGGTGGGGCGATGAGCAGTTCTTC
CASSRWGDEQFF
>.|TRBJ1-3|.|TRBV30
TGTGCCTGGAGTGTCGGGGAAGCTGGAAACACCATATATTTT
CAWSVGEAGNTIYF
>.|TRBJ2-1|.|TRBV27
TGTGCCAGTAGTTTATTGGGAGCGGTTGAGCAGTTCTTC
CASSLLGAVEQFF
>.|TRBJ1-2|once|TRBV20-1
TGCAGTGCTAGAGTTGGGCGAGGCTACACCTTC
CSARVGRGYTF
>TRBD1|TRBJ1-2|.|TRBV5-4
TGTGCCAGCAGCTCAGGACAGGCCCGCTATGGCTACACCTTC
CASSSGQARYGYTF
>TRBD2|TRBJ2-3|once|TRBV7-2
TGTGCCAGCAGCGGCGGGGGGCTAGCGGGAGTTTCAGATACGCAGTATTTT
CASSGGGLAGVSDTQYF
>TRBD2|TRBJ2-2|.|TRBV9
TGTGCCAGCAGCGTGGGGACTAGCGACACCGGGGAGCTGTTTTTT
CASSVGTSDTGELFF